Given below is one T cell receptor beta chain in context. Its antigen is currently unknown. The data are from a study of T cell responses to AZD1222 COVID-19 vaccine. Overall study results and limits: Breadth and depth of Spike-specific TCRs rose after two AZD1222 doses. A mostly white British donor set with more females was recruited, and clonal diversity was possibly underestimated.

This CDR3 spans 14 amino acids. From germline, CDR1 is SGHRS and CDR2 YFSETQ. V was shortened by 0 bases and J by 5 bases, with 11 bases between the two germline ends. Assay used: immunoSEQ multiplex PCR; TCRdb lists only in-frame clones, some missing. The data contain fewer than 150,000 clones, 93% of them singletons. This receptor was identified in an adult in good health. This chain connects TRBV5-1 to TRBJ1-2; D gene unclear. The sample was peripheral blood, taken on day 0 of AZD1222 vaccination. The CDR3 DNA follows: TGCGCCAGCAGCTTGGTAGGCAGCGAGTATGGCTACACCTTC. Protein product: CASSLVGSEYGYTF.